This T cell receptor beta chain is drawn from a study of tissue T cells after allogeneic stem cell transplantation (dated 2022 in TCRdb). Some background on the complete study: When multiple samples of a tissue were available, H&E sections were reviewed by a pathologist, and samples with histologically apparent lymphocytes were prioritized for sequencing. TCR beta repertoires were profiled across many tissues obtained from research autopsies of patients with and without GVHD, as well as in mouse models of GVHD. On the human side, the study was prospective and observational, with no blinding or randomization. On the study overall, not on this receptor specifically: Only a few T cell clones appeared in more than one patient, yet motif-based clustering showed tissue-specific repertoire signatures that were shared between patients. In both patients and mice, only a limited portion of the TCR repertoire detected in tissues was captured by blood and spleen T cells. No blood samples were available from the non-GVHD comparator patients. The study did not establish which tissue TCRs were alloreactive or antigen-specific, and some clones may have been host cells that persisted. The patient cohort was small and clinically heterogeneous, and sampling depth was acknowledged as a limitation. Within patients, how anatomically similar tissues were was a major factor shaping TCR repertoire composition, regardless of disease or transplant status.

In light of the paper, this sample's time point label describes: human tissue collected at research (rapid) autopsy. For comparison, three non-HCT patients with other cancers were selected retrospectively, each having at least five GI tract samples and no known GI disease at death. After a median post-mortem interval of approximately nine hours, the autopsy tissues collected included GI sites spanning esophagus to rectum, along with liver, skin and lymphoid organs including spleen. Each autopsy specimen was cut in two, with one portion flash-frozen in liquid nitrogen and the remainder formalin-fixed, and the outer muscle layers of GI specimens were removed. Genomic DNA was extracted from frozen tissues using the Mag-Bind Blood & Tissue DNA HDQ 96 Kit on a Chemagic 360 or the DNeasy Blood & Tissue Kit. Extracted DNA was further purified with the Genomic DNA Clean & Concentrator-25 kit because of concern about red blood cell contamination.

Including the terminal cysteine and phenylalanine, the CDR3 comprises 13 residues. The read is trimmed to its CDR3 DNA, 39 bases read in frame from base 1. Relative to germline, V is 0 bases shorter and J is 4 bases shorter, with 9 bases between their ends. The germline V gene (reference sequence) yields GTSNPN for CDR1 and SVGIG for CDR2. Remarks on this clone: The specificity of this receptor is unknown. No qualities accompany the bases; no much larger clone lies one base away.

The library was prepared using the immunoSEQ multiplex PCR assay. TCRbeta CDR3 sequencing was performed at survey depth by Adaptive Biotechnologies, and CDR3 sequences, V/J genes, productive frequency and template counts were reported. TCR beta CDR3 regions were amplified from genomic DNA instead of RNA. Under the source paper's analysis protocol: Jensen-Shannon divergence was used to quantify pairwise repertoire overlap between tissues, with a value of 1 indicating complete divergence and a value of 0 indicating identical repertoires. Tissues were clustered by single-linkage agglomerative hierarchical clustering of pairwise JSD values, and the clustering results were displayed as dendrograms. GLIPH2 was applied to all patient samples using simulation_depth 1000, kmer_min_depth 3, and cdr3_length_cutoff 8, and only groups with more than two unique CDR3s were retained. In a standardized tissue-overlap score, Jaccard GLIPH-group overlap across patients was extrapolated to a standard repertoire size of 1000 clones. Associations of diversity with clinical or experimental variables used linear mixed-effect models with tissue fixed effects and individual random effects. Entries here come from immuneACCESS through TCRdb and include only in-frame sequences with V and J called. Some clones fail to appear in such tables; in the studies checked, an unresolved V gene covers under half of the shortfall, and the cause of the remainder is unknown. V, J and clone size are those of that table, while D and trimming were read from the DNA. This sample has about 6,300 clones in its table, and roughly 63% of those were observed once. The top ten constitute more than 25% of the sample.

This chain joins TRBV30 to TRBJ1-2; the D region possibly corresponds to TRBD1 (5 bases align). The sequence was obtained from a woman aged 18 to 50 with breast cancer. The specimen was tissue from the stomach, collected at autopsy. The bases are TGTGCCTGGAGTGTGATGGGGACCTATGGCTACACCTTC. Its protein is CAWSVMGTYGYTF.